This T cell receptor (beta chain) appears in the sequencing data of a study of blood T cell repertoires in COVID-19. The overall study: Sources were T cells, B-cell-depleted T cells, or PBMCs; the material itself was cDNA or gDNA.

Adults between about 18 and 95 years of age took part from about two dozen US areas. The CDR3 contains 16 residues. CDR1 and CDR2 (germline): KGHSH, LQKENI. V dropped 2 bases and J dropped 0 bases, with 10 bases sitting between them. Assay used: immunoSEQ multiplex PCR; TCRdb lists only in-frame clones, some missing. The sample comprises over 200,000 clones, roughly 88% of which are singletons, and under 4.5% rests with the top ten. The receptor comes from a woman aged 30 to 39 who had been exposed to COVID-19. The sample was PBMCs or T cells enriched from blood (not recorded which). V usage is TRBV18 and J usage is TRBJ2-2; D might be TRBD2 (5 bases). The CDR3 DNA sequence: TGTGCCAGCTCACCAAGCCAAGCGGCGAACACCGGGGAGCTGTTTTTT. This gives the protein CASSPSQAANTGELFF.